The 23 T cell receptor beta chains listed next were all sequenced from one sample in a study of STAT5B mutations in CD4+ large granular lymphocyte leukemia. Repertoires were generated with immunoSEQ multiplex PCR, while TCRdb's copy carries only in-frame clones and drops some. The sample carries over 35,000 clones, about four fifths recorded once. Sequenced input: CD4+ T cells from blood buffy coats. The receptor set was obtained from a human donor in good health.

The V gene is TRBV5-4, the J gene TRBJ1-6; D is perhaps TRBD1 (5 bases). The germline gives CDR1 SGHNT, CDR2 YYREEE (reference sequence). Between the trimmed V and J ends, which lost 0 bases and 10 bases, there was a span of 17 bases. The CDR3 runs 16 residues. This CDR3 reads CASSLEQGGGFSPLHF. The DNA of the CDR3 is TGTGCCAGCAGCTTGGAGCAGGGCGGGGGATTCTCACCCCTCCACTTT.

This clone was observed a few times. The gene calls are TRBV9 and TRBJ1-5; tentatively, D is TRBD1 (5 bases). CDR3 length equals 15 residues. Germline-derived CDR1 and CDR2 are SGDLS and YYNGEE. Trimming took 0 bases from V and 3 from J, leaving 10 bases between them. The CDR3 DNA reads as TGTGCCAGCAGCGTAGGGTCAGGGAACAATCAGCCCCAGCATTTT. It is translated as CASSVGSGNNQPQHF.

The V call is TRBV11-1, the J call TRBJ2-1; D remains ambiguous. The CDR3 contains 15 residues. The germline V gene encodes CDR1 SGHAT and CDR2 FQDESV (reference sequence). V dropped 1 base and J dropped 0 bases, with 7 bases sitting between them. CDR3 in DNA: TGTGCCAGCAGCTTAGACTTCGGCTCCTACAATGAGCAGTTCTTC. It yields the protein CASSLDFGSYNEQFF.

This sequence joins TRBV7-9 and TRBJ2-1; D remains unclear. V was trimmed by 1 base and J by 8 bases, leaving 15 bases between them. CDR3 length equals 15 residues. The germline V gene encodes CDR1 SEHNR and CDR2 FQNEAQ (reference sequence). The CDR3 DNA is TGTGCCAGCAGCTTAGTGAGGACCACCCAGGATGAGCAGTTCTTC. It encodes CASSLVRTTQDEQFF. The variable domain in full, with the rest retrieved from reference TRBV7-9 and TRBJ2-1, is DTGVSQNPRHKITKRGQNVTFRCDPISEHNRLYWYRQTLGQGPEFLTYFQNEAQLEKSRLLSDRFSAERPKGSFSTLEIQRTEQGDSAMYLCASSLVRTTQDEQFFGPGTRLTVL.

This clone was picked up one time. The chain carries TRBV7-9 and TRBJ1-1; no clear D. CDR1 is SEHNR and CDR2 is FQNEAQ in the germline V gene (reference sequence). CDR3 size: 16 residues. V lost 0 bases and J 0 bases, leaving 11 bases between the germline ends. DNA for the CDR3: TGTGCCAGCAGCTTAGCGTTCAGCGTCATGAACACTGAAGCTTTCTTT. This sequence encodes CASSLAFSVMNTEAFF.

J is TRBJ1-1 and V is TRBV19, with unresolved D. The length of the CDR3 is 13 residues. Trimming took 5 bases from V and 1 from J, leaving 8 bases between them. Germline V CDR1 and CDR2: LNHDA, SQIVND (reference sequence). CDR3 in DNA: TGTGCCAGTAGTCGGCAGCAGAACACTGAAGCTTTCTTT. It translates to CASSRQQNTEAFF.

The rearrangement uses TRBV29-1 and TRBJ1-1, with no clear D. The CDR3 is 12 residues long. V was pared by 3 bases and J by 7 bases, with 12 bases between. Germline CDR1 and CDR2: SQVTM and ANQGSEA. The CDR3 DNA is TGCAGCGTTGAGGGGAGGGAGGTTGAAGCTTTCTTT. Its translation is CSVEGREVEAFF.

This chain links TRBV5-1 with TRBJ1-2, with 7 bases that match TRBD1. There are 13 residues in the CDR3. Germline V gene lookup returns CDR1 SGHRS and CDR2 YFSETQ. The V gene end was trimmed by 4 bases and the J gene end by 5 bases; junction bases not matched to a gene: 5. The CDR3 here is CASSTDRAYGYTF. The CDR3 DNA is TGCGCCAGCAGCACCGACAGGGCGTATGGCTACACCTTC.

The rearrangement links TRBV7-9 to TRBJ1-2; 8 bases fit TRBD1. Germline values: CDR1 SEHNR, CDR2 FQNEAQ (reference sequence). V dropped 5 bases and J dropped 4; count of bases not matched to a gene: 9. The CDR3 is made up of 15 amino acids. This CDR3 reads CASSTLDRDPYGYTF. As DNA, the CDR3 is TGTGCCAGCAGCACCTTGGACAGGGACCCCTATGGCTACACCTTC.

The rearrangement joins TRBV11-2 to TRBJ1-1, with 7 bases fitting TRBD1. This CDR3 comprises 14 residues. Germline values: CDR1 SGHAT, CDR2 FQNNGV. The ends lost 2 bases at V and 6 bases at J; junction bases unmatched: 6. CDR3 residues: CASSLTQGIAEAFF. CDR3 coding DNA: TGTGCCAGCAGCTTAACACAGGGGATCGCTGAAGCTTTCTTT. The full variable domain, rest sourced from reference TRBV11-2 and TRBJ1-1, is EAGVAQSPRYKIIEKRQSVAFWCNPISGHATLYWYQQILGQGPKLLIQFQNNGVVDDSQLPKDRFSAERLKGVDSTLKIQPAKLEDSAVYLCASSLTQGIAEAFFGQGTRLTVV.

A single count supports this clone. The V gene is TRBV18, the J gene TRBJ1-2; TRBD1 matches at 9 bases. The germline CDR1 and CDR2 sequences are KGHSH and LQKENI. This CDR3 comprises 15 residues. V dropped 3 bases and J dropped 5; count of bases not matched to a gene: 7. The CDR3 coding sequence is TGTGCCAGCTCACCGAACGAGGGACAGGGTTATGGCTACACCTTC. Residues: CASSPNEGQGYGYTF. The full variable domain, with the rest looked up from reference TRBV18 and TRBJ1-2, is NAGVMQNPRHLVRRRGQEARLRCSPMKGHSHVYWYRQLPEEGLKFMVYLQKENIIDESGMPKERFSAEFPKEGPSILRIQQVVRGDSAAYFCASSPNEGQGYGYTFGSGTRLTVV.

This chain uses TRBV6-1 with TRBJ1-2; possible D gene TRBD1, 6 bases. Trimming removed 2 bases from V and 4 bases from J, with 14 bases in between. Germline V gene data show CDR1 as MNHNS and CDR2 as SASEGT. This CDR3 comprises 15 residues. This CDR3 is CASSEITGLSYGYTF. CDR3 DNA sequence: TGTGCCAGCAGTGAAATAACAGGGCTTAGCTATGGCTACACCTTC.

This rearrangement joins TRBV30 to TRBJ1-1, with 10 bases that match TRBD1. Unmatched junction bases numbered 8, after V lost 8 bases and J lost 2 bases. Germline CDR1 reads GTSNPN; CDR2 reads SVGIG (reference sequence). CDR3 length: 14 residues. The CDR3 here is CALRGTGANTEAFF. CDR3 DNA: TGTGCCCTCCGCGGGACAGGGGCTAACACTGAAGCTTTCTTT.

The chain couples TRBV30 to TRBJ1-1; D not certain. With 8 bases removed from V and 1 base from J, the gap between germline ends came to 8 bases. The germline CDR1 and CDR2 sequences are GTSNPN and SVGIG (reference sequence). The CDR3 totals 11 residues. The chain's CDR3 is CARGGNTEAFF. The CDR3 DNA sequence: TGTGCCCGAGGCGGGAACACTGAAGCTTTCTTT.

The chain links TRBV30 to TRBJ1-3, with D possibly TRBD1 on 5 matching bases. V lost 0 bases and J 1 base, leaving 13 bases between the germline ends. The CDR3 runs 16 residues. CDR1 and CDR2 (germline): GTSNPN, SVGIG (reference sequence). The chain's CDR3 is CAWSVGGLGSGNTIYF. Written as DNA, the CDR3 is TGTGCCTGGAGTGTGGGGGGTCTAGGATCTGGAAACACCATATATTTT.

The V and J genes are TRBV4-3 and TRBJ1-4; 7 bases fit TRBD1. Germline V gene sequence: CDR1 LGHNA, CDR2 YSLEER. The CDR3 length is 16 residues. V trimming: 0 bases; J trimming: 8 bases; junction bases outside the gene matches: 9. CDR3 sequence reads: CASSQDSRGGREKLFF. Written as DNA, the CDR3 is TGCGCCAGCAGCCAAGACTCCAGGGGGGGGAGGGAAAAACTGTTTTTT.

The chain links TRBV9 to TRBJ2-7; D possibly corresponds to TRBD1 (5 bases). Germline V CDR1 and CDR2: SGDLS, YYNGEE. The length of the CDR3 is 16 residues. The V gene lost 0 bases and the J gene lost 0 bases, with 13 bases spanning the gap. The CDR3, as DNA: TGTGCCAGCAGCGTAGGAGGCAGGGAAAGCTCCTACGAGCAGTACTTC. This codes for CASSVGGRESSYEQYF.

This clone came up a few times. This chain joins TRBV6-1 and TRBJ1-6; 9 nucleotides agree with TRBD1. Germline CDR1 and CDR2: MNHNS and SASEGT. This CDR3 contains 14 residues. J was trimmed by 7 bases and V by 3 bases; bases with no gene match: 1. The CDR3 DNA sequence: TGTGCCAGCAGTGATGACAGGGGGAATTCACCCCTCCACTTT. The encoded protein is CASSDDRGNSPLHF.

The chain has TRBV11-3 and TRBJ2-5; the D is unclear. CDR3 size: 13 residues. Germline V gene data show CDR1 as SGHNT and CDR2 as YENEEA. V dropped 0 bases and J dropped 4 bases, with 6 bases sitting between them. CDR3 nucleotides: TGTGCCAGCAGCTTAGATCTAAGAGAGACCCAGTACTTC. Amino acid sequence: CASSLDLRETQYF.

This chain connects TRBV5-1 to TRBJ2-3; TRBD2 might be the D (6 bases). The germline CDR1 and CDR2 sequences are SGHRS and YFSETQ. V lost 2 bases and J 6 bases, leaving 19 bases between the germline ends. The CDR3 loop spans 16 amino acids. The CDR3 region is CASSFPSAGRGDTQYF. CDR3 nucleotides: TGCGCCAGCAGCTTTCCCTCAGCGGGTCGGGGGGATACGCAGTATTTT.

V is TRBV27 and J is TRBJ2-7, with 9 bases matching TRBD2. V shed 2 bases, J shed 0 bases, and the junction held 5 bases outside the gene matches. The CDR3 has 16 residues. The germline V gene encodes CDR1 MNHEY and CDR2 SMNVEV (reference sequence). This CDR3 reads CASSLASGAGSYEQYF. CDR3 in DNA: TGTGCCAGCAGTTTAGCTAGCGGGGCTGGCTCCTACGAGCAGTACTTC.

This clone occurred a few times. This chain joins TRBV5-1 and TRBJ2-2; 7 nucleotides match TRBD2. Germline V gene lookup returns CDR1 SGHRS and CDR2 YFSETQ. V lost 7 bases and J lost 0; bases outside the gene matches: 6. The CDR3 has 15 residues. The CDR3: CASHPGTTNTGELFF. The CDR3 DNA is TGCGCCAGCCACCCCGGGACTACGAACACCGGGGAGCTGTTTTTT.

The chain combines TRBV6-5 with TRBJ1-4, with D maybe TRBD1 (5 bases). The V end lost 6 bases, the J end lost 6 bases, and 17 bases lay between the germline ends. Per the germline V gene, CDR1 is MNHEY and CDR2 is SVGAGI. This CDR3 spans 15 amino acids. CDR3 loop: CASSHGRGKDEKLFF. In nucleotides, the CDR3 is TGTGCCAGCAGCCACGGGAGGGGTAAAGATGAAAAACTGTTTTTT.